This T cell receptor beta chain originates from a study of blood T cell repertoires in COVID-19 (TCRdb year 2020). The study in broad terms: Collaborator samples came from the United States, Italy and Spain and covered acute and convalescent phases of COVID-19. The material from the prospective study consisted of cDNA or gDNA derived from T cells, B-cell-depleted T cells, or PBMCs. Deeply sampled blood TCRbeta repertoires from subjects exposed to, actively infected with, or recovered from COVID-19 were included in the dataset. A freely available public database, intended as a resource for researchers studying the immune response to SARS-CoV-2, is where the repertoires were released. The samples were drawn from two sources: the first 160 participants of the ongoing ImmuneRACE study, and 950 to 1,500 subjects contributed by 6 global collaborators. Sample metadata almost always included a de-identified subject ID, COVID-19 status, age in years and sex. Where available, HLA class I and class II types were obtained from metadata supplied by the sample provider rather than from assay-based typing. The paper's findings and limits, for the study overall: The quantity of clinical and demographic metadata differed by source and by participant and was supplied without curation.

CDR1 and CDR2, looked up from the germline V gene, are SGHVS and FNYEAQ. The CDR3 numbers 19 residues from cysteine through phenylalanine. Only the CDR3 DNA stays, 57 bases, in frame from base 1. Cut back by 4 bases and 0 bases, the V and J ends lie 22 bases apart. TCRbeta CDR3 regions were amplified from genomic DNA by means of the immunoSEQ Assay, a bias-controlled multiplex PCR. The paper's processing steps were these. Within the assay, amplification of reference gene primers was used to estimate how many nucleated cells each sample contained. To quantify the absolute abundance of each unique TCRbeta CDR3 rearrangement, sequence reads were collapsed and filtered. For each sample, productive Simpson clonality was calculated by taking the square root of Simpson's diversity index across productive rearrangements. The table was pulled from immuneACCESS by TCRdb, which kept in-frame rearrangements only. Such tables lose some clones; where checked, under half of the loss comes from unresolved V genes, and the rest has no known cause. V, J and clone size were drawn from that table, and D and trimming were deduced from the DNA. Within this sample are 180,000 or so clones, with 89% of them counted one time only. The ten largest clones capture approximately 2.5% of the sample.

Participants in the prospective study were enrolled through a virtual design, were aged roughly 18 to 95 years, and lived in roughly 24 United States geographic areas. To assign participants to cohorts, the prospective study relied on clinical history that participants themselves reported in a screening survey and a study questionnaire. In the prospective study, mobile phlebotomists collected whole blood, serum and a nasopharyngeal or oropharyngeal swab from each participant. Additional blood draws and questionnaires over an approximately 2-month period could optionally be provided by prospective study participants. Prospective study blood samples were shipped either frozen or at room temperature before DNA extraction. The count of this clone is one. Its recognized antigen is unknown. Base quality data are lacking; no much larger clone is found one base away.

The specimen was PBMCs or T cells enriched from blood (not recorded which). The V gene is TRBV7-6 and the J gene is TRBJ1-3; the D gene identity is not certain. This clonotype originated in a woman aged 40-49 years with acute COVID-19. The sequenced DNA: TGTGCCAGCAGCTCACTCCCGACACTTGACACCAGCTCTGGAAACACCATATATTTT. Its protein product is CASSSLPTLDTSSGNTIYF.